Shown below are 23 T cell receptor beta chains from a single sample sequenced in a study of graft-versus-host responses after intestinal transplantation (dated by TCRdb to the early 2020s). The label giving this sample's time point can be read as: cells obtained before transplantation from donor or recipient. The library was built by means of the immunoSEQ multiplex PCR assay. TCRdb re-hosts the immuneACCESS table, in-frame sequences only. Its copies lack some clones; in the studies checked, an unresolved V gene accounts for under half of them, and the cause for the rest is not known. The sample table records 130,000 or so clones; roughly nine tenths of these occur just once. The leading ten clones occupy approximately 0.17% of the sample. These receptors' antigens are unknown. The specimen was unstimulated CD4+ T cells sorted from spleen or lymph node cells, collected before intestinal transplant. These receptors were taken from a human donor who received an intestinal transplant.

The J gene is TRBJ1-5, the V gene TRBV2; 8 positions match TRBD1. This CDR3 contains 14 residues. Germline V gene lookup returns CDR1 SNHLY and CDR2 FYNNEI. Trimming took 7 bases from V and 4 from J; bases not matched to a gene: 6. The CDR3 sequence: CASNLDRGNQPQHF. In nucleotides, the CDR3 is TGTGCCAGCAACCTCGACAGGGGAAATCAGCCCCAGCATTTT.

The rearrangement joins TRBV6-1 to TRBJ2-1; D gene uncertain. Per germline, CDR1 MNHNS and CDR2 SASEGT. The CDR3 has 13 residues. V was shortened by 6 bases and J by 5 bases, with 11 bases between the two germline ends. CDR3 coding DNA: TGTGCCAGCAGAAGCCGCAAAGACAATGAGCAGTTCTTC. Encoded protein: CASRSRKDNEQFF.

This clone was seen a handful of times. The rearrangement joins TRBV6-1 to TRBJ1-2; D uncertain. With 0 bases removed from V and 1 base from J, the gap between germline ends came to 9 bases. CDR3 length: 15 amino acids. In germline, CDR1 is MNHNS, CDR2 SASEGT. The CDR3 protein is CASSEAFQHNYGYTF. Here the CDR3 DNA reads TGTGCCAGCAGTGAAGCGTTCCAGCATAACTATGGCTACACCTTC.

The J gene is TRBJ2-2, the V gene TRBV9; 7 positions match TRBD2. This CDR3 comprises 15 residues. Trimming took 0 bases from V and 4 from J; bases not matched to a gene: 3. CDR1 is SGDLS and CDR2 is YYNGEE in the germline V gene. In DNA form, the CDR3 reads TGTGCCAGCAGCGTAGCGGGGGGTAGCACCGGGGAGCTGTTTTTT. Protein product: CASSVAGGSTGELFF. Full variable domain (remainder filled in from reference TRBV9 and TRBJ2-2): DSGVTQTPKHLITATGQRVTLRCSPRSGDLSVYWYQQSLDQGLQFLIQYYNGEERAKGNILERFSAQQFPDLHSELNLSSLELGDSALYFCASSVAGGSTGELFFGEGSRLTVL.

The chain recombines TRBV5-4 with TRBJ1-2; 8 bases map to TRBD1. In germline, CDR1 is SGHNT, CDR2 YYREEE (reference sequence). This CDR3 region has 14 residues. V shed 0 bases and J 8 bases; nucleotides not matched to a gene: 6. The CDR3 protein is CASSLDGQGPGYTF. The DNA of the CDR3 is TGTGCCAGCAGCTTGGATGGACAGGGCCCAGGCTACACCTTC.

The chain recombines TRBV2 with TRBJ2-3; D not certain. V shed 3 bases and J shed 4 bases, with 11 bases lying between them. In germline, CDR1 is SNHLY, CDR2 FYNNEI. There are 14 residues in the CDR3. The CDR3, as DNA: TGTGCCAGCAGTGAGACTTCAGTTCCAGATACGCAGTATTTT. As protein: CASSETSVPDTQYF.

CDR3 nucleotide sequence: TGTGCCAGCTCAGTTCAGGGTGCCCCCTATGGCTACACCTTC. Translating gives CASSVQGAPYGYTF. The chain is built from TRBV18 and TRBJ1-2; TRBD1 might be the D (5 bases). Trimming pared 5 bases from V and 4 bases from J, leaving 14 bases between. The CDR3 loop spans 14 amino acids. Germline V gene sequence: CDR1 KGHSH, CDR2 LQKENI.

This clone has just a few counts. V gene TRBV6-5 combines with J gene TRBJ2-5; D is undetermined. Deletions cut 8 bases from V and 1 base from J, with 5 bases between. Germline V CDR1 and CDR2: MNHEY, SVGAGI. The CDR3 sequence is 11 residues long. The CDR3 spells CASGFQETQYF. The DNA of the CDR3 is TGTGCCAGCGGATTCCAAGAGACCCAGTACTTC.

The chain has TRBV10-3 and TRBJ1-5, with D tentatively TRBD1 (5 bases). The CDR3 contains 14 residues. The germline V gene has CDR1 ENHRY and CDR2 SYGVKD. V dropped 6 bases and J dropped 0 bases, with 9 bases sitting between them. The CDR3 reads CAISDSYSNQPQHF. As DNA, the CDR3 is TGTGCCATCAGCGACAGTTATAGCAATCAGCCCCAGCATTTT.

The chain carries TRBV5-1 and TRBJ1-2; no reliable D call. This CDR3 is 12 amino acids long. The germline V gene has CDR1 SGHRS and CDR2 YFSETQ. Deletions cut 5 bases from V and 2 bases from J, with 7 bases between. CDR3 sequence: CASRNENYGYTF. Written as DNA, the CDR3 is TGCGCCAGCAGGAACGAGAACTATGGCTACACCTTC.

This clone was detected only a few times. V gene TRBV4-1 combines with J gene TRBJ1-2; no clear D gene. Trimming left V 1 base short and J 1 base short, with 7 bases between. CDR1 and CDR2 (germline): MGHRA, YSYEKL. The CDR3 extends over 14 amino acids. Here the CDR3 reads CASSQVPGNYGYTF. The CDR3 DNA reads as TGCGCCAGCAGCCAAGTTCCGGGTAACTATGGCTACACCTTC.

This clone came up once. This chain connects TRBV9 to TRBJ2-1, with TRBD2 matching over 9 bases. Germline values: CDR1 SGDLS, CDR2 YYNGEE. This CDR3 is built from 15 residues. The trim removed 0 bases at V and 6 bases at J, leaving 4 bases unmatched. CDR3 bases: TGTGCCAGCAGCGTAGGGGGACTAGCCCCCAATGAGCAGTTCTTC. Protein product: CASSVGGLAPNEQFF. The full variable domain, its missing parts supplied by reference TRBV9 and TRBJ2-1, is DSGVTQTPKHLITATGQRVTLRCSPRSGDLSVYWYQQSLDQGLQFLIQYYNGEERAKGNILERFSAQQFPDLHSELNLSSLELGDSALYFCASSVGGLAPNEQFFGPGTRLTVL.

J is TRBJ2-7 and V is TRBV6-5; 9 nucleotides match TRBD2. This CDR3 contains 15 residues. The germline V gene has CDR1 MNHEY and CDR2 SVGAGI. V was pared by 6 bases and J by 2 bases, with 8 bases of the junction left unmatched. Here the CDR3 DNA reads TGTGCCAGCAGATTCATAGGCGGGGGGGCCTACGAGCAGTACTTC. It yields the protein CASRFIGGGAYEQYF.

CDR3 region: CASSSAGISTDTQYF. The CDR3 bases are TGTGCCAGCAGCTCGGCAGGAATTAGCACAGATACGCAGTATTTT. The chain couples TRBV7-9 to TRBJ2-3, with D unclear. Trimming shortened V by 4 bases and J by 0 bases, and 11 bases separated the two germline ends. Germline V CDR1 and CDR2: SEHNR, FQNEAQ (reference sequence). This CDR3 spans 15 amino acids.

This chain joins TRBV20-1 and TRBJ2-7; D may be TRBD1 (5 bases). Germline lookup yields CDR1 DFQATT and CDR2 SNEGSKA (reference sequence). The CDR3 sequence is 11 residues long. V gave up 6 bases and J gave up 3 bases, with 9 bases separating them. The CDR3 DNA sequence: TGCAGTGCATCGACAGTCTACGAGCAGTACTTC. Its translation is CSASTVYEQYF.

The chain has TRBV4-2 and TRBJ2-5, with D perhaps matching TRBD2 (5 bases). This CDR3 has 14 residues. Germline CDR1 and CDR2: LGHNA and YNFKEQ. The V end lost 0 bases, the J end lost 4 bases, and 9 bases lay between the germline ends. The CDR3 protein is CASSQELVSETQYF. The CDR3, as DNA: TGTGCCAGCAGCCAAGAACTAGTATCAGAGACCCAGTACTTC.

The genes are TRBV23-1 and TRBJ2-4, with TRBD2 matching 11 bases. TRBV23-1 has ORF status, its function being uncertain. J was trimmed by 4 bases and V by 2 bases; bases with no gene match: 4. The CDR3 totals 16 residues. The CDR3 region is CASSQASGGTKNIQYF. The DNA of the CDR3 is TGCGCCAGCAGTCAAGCTAGCGGGGGGACTAAAAACATTCAGTACTTC.

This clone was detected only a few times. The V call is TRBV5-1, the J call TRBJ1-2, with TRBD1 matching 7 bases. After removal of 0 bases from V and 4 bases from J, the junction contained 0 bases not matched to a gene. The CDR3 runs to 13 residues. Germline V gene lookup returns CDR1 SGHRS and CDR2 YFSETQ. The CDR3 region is CASSLAGGYGYTF. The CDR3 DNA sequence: TGCGCCAGCAGCTTGGCAGGGGGCTATGGCTACACCTTC.

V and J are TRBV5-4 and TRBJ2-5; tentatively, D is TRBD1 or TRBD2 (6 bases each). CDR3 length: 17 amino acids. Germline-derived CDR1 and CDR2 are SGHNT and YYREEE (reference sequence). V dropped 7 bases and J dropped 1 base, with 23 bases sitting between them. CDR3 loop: CASSGGGTVLLQETQYF. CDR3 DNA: TGTGCCAGCTCCGGGGGCGGGACCGTTTTACTCCAAGAGACCCAGTACTTC.

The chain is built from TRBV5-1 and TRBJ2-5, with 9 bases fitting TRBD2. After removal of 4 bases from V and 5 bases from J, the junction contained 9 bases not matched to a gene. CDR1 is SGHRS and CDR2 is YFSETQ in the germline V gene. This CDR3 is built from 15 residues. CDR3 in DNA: TGCGCCAGCAGCGCCCCAGCGGGGGGCCTCGAGACCCAGTACTTC. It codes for CASSAPAGGLETQYF.

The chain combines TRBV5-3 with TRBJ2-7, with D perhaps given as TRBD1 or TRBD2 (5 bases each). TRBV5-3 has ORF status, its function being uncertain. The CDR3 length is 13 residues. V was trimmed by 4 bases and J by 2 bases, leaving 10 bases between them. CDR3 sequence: CARSIRDAYEQYF. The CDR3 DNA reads TGTGCCAGAAGCATCCGGGACGCCTACGAGCAGTACTTC.

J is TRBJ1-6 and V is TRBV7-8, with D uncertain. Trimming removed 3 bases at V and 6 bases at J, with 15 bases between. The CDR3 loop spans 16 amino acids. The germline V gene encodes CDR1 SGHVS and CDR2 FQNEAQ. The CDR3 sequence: CASSFNPPGFNSPLHF. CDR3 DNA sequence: TGTGCCAGCAGCTTTAATCCTCCAGGCTTTAATTCACCCCTCCACTTT.

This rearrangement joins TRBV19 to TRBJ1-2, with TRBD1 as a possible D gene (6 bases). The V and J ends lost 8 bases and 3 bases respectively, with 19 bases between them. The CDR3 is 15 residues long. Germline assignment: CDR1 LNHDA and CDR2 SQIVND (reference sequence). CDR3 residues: CASRSGGDNDYGYTF. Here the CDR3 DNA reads TGTGCCAGTCGGTCCGGGGGCGATAATGACTATGGCTACACCTTC.